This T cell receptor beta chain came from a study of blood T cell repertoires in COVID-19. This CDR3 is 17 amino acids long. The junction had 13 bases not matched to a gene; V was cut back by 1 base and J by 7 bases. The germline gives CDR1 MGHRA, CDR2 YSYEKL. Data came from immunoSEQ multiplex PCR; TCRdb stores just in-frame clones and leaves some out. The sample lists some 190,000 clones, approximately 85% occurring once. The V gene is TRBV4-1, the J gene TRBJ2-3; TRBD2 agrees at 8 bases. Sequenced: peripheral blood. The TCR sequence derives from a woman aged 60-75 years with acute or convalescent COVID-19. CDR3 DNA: TGCGCCAGCAGCCAAGGTCGGGGCGAGCGGGAGAGAAATACGCAGTATTTT. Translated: CASSQGRGERERNTQYF.